These 32 T cell receptor beta chains share one sample of origin, sequenced in a study of cytomegalovirus exposure and HLA in healthy donors. 13 Jbeta primers and 60 Vbeta primers were used for the PCR. Profiled with immunoSEQ multiplex PCR; TCRdb holds only in-frame clones, not every one. This sample carries more than 55,000 clones, 83% of them seen once, and the ten largest clones take under 2%. The material sequenced was PBMCs. These receptors were collected from a human donor in good health.

The V call is TRBV27, the J call TRBJ2-5; D unresolved. The germline CDR1 and CDR2 sequences are MNHEY and SMNVEV (reference sequence). Trimming removed 6 bases from V and 7 bases from J, with 18 bases in between. The CDR3 is 14 amino acids. CDR3 nucleotide sequence: TGTGCCAGCAGGAGTATCGCCGGTACGTGGACCCAGTACTTC. This sequence encodes CASRSIAGTWTQYF.

This rearrangement joins TRBV5-5 to TRBJ2-1, with TRBD2 identical over 7 bases. V trimming: 2 bases; J trimming: 5 bases; junction bases outside the gene matches: 4. Germline V lookup: CDR1 SGHKS, CDR2 YYEKEE (reference sequence). The CDR3 is 14 residues long. For the CDR3, the DNA is TGTGCCAGCAGCTTCTTGCGGGAGAACAATGAGCAGTTCTTC. Protein product: CASSFLRENNEQFF.

V is TRBV5-3 and J is TRBJ1-1; maybe TRBD1 (6 bases). TRBV5-3 counts as an open reading frame of uncertain function. The CDR3 runs 15 residues. The germline V and J ends were trimmed by 0 bases and 5 bases, with 14 bases remaining between them. CDR3 nucleotides: TGTGCCAGAAGCTTGGCCAAAGGGGGTGCGACTGAAGCTTTCTTT. Its translation is CARSLAKGGATEAFF.

By its share, this clone is medium-sized (0.01 to 0.1%). The rearrangement uses TRBV6-1 and TRBJ2-7, with D hard to call. The CDR3 sequence is 12 residues long. CDR1 is MNHNS, CDR2 SASEGT, per germline. Trimming took off 6 bases at V and 3 bases at J, with 9 bases between the two ends. CDR3 amino acids: CASRQSFYEQYF. The DNA of the CDR3 is TGTGCCAGCAGACAGTCCTTCTACGAGCAGTACTTC.

The genes are TRBV2 and TRBJ1-2, with unresolved D. The V and J ends lost 6 bases and 9 bases respectively, with 20 bases between them. This CDR3 spans 14 amino acids. Germline V lookup: CDR1 SNHLY, CDR2 FYNNEI. CDR3 amino acids: CASSVTAARLSYTF. Written as DNA, the CDR3 is TGTGCCAGCAGCGTTACAGCGGCTCGGTTAAGCTACACCTTC.

This rearrangement joins TRBV7-2 to TRBJ2-7; a weak D match, TRBD2 (5 bases). Looked up from germline, CDR1 is SGHTA and CDR2 is FQGNSA. This CDR3 contains 14 residues. V lost 5 bases and J 2 bases, leaving 13 bases between the germline ends. The CDR3 here is CASSTAGNPYEQYF. The DNA of the CDR3 is TGTGCCAGCAGCACGGCGGGCAACCCCTACGAGCAGTACTTC.

The chain has TRBV11-2 and TRBJ2-3, with 7 bases fitting TRBD2. In germline, CDR1 is SGHAT, CDR2 FQNNGV. The CDR3 extends over 17 amino acids. The trim removed 1 base at V and 5 bases at J, leaving 12 bases unmatched. In DNA form, the CDR3 reads TGTGCCAGCAGCTTAGGGGATGGGAGGGTATATGGAGATACGCAGTATTTT. Encoded protein: CASSLGDGRVYGDTQYF.

The chain combines TRBV27 with TRBJ2-3; 7 bases match TRBD2. The CDR3 has 16 amino acids. Germline CDR1 reads MNHEY; CDR2 reads SMNVEV (reference sequence). With V trimmed by 6 bases and J by 5 bases, 14 bases remained unmatched. For the CDR3, the DNA is TGTGCCAGCAGATCGGTTAGGCGGGGGACGGGAGATACGCAGTATTTT. This sequence encodes CASRSVRRGTGDTQYF.

The V gene is TRBV4-2, the J gene TRBJ2-6, with 8 bases that match TRBD1. Per the germline V gene, CDR1 is LGHNA and CDR2 is YNFKEQ. V dropped 0 bases and J dropped 4; count of bases not matched to a gene: 2. CDR3 length: 16 amino acids. In DNA, the CDR3 is TGTGCCAGCAGCCAAGAGACAGGGGCCGGGGCCAACGTCCTGACTTTC. Its protein is CASSQETGAGANVLTF.

The rearrangement uses TRBV7-9 and TRBJ1-1; no firm D call. The CDR3 contains 14 residues. The V and J ends lost 0 bases and 5 bases respectively, with 10 bases between them. CDR1 is SEHNR and CDR2 is FQNEAQ in the germline V gene (reference sequence). The CDR3 spells CASSLAPGGTEAFF. The CDR3 bases are TGTGCCAGCAGCTTAGCGCCCGGAGGGACTGAAGCTTTCTTT. The whole variable domain, remainder taken from reference TRBV7-9 and TRBJ1-1, is DTGVSQNPRHKITKRGQNVTFRCDPISEHNRLYWYRQTLGQGPEFLTYFQNEAQLEKSRLLSDRFSAERPKGSFSTLEIQRTEQGDSAMYLCASSLAPGGTEAFFGQGTRLTVV.

This rearrangement joins TRBV29-1 to TRBJ2-5; possible D gene TRBD1, 6 bases. With 6 bases removed from V and 3 bases from J, the gap between germline ends came to 8 bases. Germline V gene lookup returns CDR1 SQVTM and CDR2 ANQGSEA. This CDR3 region has 11 residues. The DNA of the CDR3 is TGCAGCGTGTACAGGGAAGAGACCCAGTACTTC. Translated: CSVYREETQYF.

The CDR3 bases are TGTGCCAGCAGCTCCTATGCAGATACGCAGTATTTT. Its translation is CASSSYADTQYF. The V and J genes are TRBV7-2 and TRBJ2-3; D is undetermined. The CDR3 is made up of 12 amino acids. CDR1 SGHTA and CDR2 FQGNSA come from the germline V gene. V was trimmed by 4 bases and J by 4 bases, leaving 6 bases between them.

The V and J genes are TRBV5-1 and TRBJ2-5; tentatively, D is TRBD1 (6 bases). The CDR3 is made up of 15 amino acids. V was pared by 0 bases and J by 7 bases, with 16 bases between. CDR1 is SGHRS and CDR2 is YFSETQ in the germline V gene. CDR3 protein: CASSLGSDLGATQYF. The CDR3 bases are TGCGCCAGCAGCTTGGGGTCAGATCTGGGGGCGACCCAGTACTTC.

The chain uses TRBV11-3 and TRBJ2-2, with unresolved D. Deletions cut 5 bases from V and 1 base from J, with 5 bases between. This CDR3 spans 13 amino acids. From germline, CDR1 is SGHNT and CDR2 YENEEA. The CDR3 reads CASSPLNTGELFF. DNA for the CDR3: TGTGCCAGCAGCCCGTTGAACACCGGGGAGCTGTTTTTT.

V gene TRBV7-2 combines with J gene TRBJ1-3, with D uncertain. The germline gives CDR1 SGHTA, CDR2 FQGNSA. With 3 bases removed from V and 8 bases from J, the gap between germline ends came to 11 bases. CDR3 length: 13 residues. CDR3: CASSFKTGDTIYF. For the CDR3, the DNA is TGTGCCAGCAGCTTTAAAACCGGAGACACCATATATTTT.

The rearrangement links TRBV4-1 to TRBJ2-1, with TRBD2 matching 7 bases. V shed 0 bases and J 6 bases; nucleotides not matched to a gene: 8. This CDR3 region has 16 residues. From germline, CDR1 is MGHRA and CDR2 YSYEKL. CDR3 sequence: CASSQDGGGRFNEQFF. The CDR3 DNA is TGCGCCAGCAGCCAAGATGGGGGGGGGAGATTCAATGAGCAGTTCTTC.

The chain recombines TRBV5-1 with TRBJ1-1, with D tentatively TRBD1 (5 bases). The CDR3 consists of 16 residues. CDR1 and CDR2 (germline): SGHRS, YFSETQ. With 3 bases removed from V and 0 bases from J, the gap between germline ends came to 15 bases. Here the CDR3 DNA reads TGCGCCAGCAGCTGGCAGGGTGGAGACATGAACACTGAAGCTTTCTTT. This codes for CASSWQGGDMNTEAFF.

The CDR3 is CAWSVGLSYEQYF. The DNA of the CDR3 is TGTGCCTGGAGTGTAGGACTATCCTACGAGCAGTACTTC. The rearrangement joins TRBV30 to TRBJ2-7, with D perhaps TRBD2 (6 bases). V lost 0 bases and J lost 1, with 7 bases in between. CDR3 length equals 13 residues. The V gene's germline CDR1 is GTSNPN and CDR2 SVGIG (reference sequence).

The chain employs TRBV19 and TRBJ2-5; the match to TRBD1 covers 7 bases. The CDR3 contains 14 residues. Germline values: CDR1 LNHDA, CDR2 SQIVND (reference sequence). V shed 5 bases and J 11 bases; nucleotides not matched to a gene: 14. The CDR3 coding sequence is TGTGCCAGTAGTGAACAAACCTCAGGGGGAGAGCAGTACTTC. Translating it yields CASSEQTSGGEQYF.

This chain connects TRBV5-1 to TRBJ1-1, with D uncertain. With 3 bases removed from V and 1 base from J, the gap between germline ends came to 7 bases. Germline CDR1 is SGHRS and CDR2 is YFSETQ. The CDR3 covers 13 residues. The CDR3 loop is CASSWEANTEAFF. The CDR3 DNA reads TGCGCCAGCAGCTGGGAGGCGAACACTGAAGCTTTCTTT.

The CDR3, as DNA: TGTGCCAGTAGTATGGCGTCTCGGGGGGCTCCAGATACGCAGTATTTT. It translates to CASSMASRGAPDTQYF. V is TRBV19 and J is TRBJ2-3; perhaps TRBD2 as D (7 bases). Trimming removed 3 bases at V and 4 bases at J, with 17 bases between. The CDR3 has 16 residues. CDR1 is LNHDA and CDR2 is SQIVND in the germline V gene (reference sequence).

The V and J genes are TRBV7-2 and TRBJ1-1; possibly TRBD1 for D (6 bases). The V and J ends lost 5 bases and 0 bases respectively, with 13 bases between them. Per germline, CDR1 SGHTA and CDR2 FQGNSA. The CDR3 runs 15 residues. The CDR3 DNA is TGTGCCAGCAGCCGCGAGGGGGATATGAACACTGAAGCTTTCTTT. Its translation is CASSREGDMNTEAFF.

The rearrangement joins TRBV6-6 to TRBJ2-7; D ambiguous. This CDR3 contains 12 residues. V lost 3 bases and J 7 bases, leaving 10 bases between the germline ends. Germline assignment: CDR1 MNHNY and CDR2 SVGAGI (reference sequence). The CDR3 here is CASSYDIDEQYF. CDR3 coding DNA: TGTGCCAGCAGTTATGACATAGATGAGCAGTACTTC.

V usage is TRBV4-1 and J usage is TRBJ2-1, with TRBD2 matching over 7 bases. This CDR3 is built from 16 residues. Trimming at V came to 6 bases and at J to 2 bases, leaving 10 bases not matched to a gene. CDR1 is MGHRA and CDR2 is YSYEKL in the germline V gene. Here the CDR3 DNA reads TGCGCCAGCAGGGAACAGCGGGGACCTGCCTACAATGAGCAGTTCTTC. This sequence encodes CASREQRGPAYNEQFF.

The chain couples TRBV28 to TRBJ2-7, with a possible D match to TRBD2 (5 bases). V lost 6 bases and J lost 4, with 13 bases in between. This CDR3 region has 13 residues. CDR1 is MDHEN, CDR2 SYDVKM, per germline. The CDR3 DNA reads TGTGCCAGCAGCGGCCCCGGAGGTTACGAGCAGTACTTC. It yields the protein CASSGPGGYEQYF. Full variable domain (remainder filled in from reference TRBV28 and TRBJ2-7): DVKVTQSSRYLVKRTGEKVFLECVQDMDHENMFWYRQDPGLGLRLIYFSYDVKMKEKGDIPEGYSVSREKKERFSLILESASTNQTSMYLCASSGPGGYEQYFGPGTRLTVT.

This clone came up once. The V gene is TRBV4-1, the J gene TRBJ2-7, with D possibly TRBD1 on 7 matching bases. Per the germline V gene, CDR1 is MGHRA and CDR2 is YSYEKL. The CDR3 has 16 residues. V lost 6 bases, J lost 4 bases, and 22 bases lay in between. The CDR3 loop reads CASSQGGPLGQYEQYF. In DNA form, the CDR3 reads TGCGCCAGCAGTCAGGGGGGACCTCTCGGGCAATACGAGCAGTACTTC.

The chain employs TRBV7-2 and TRBJ2-5, with D perhaps matching TRBD2 (5 bases). Germline CDR1 SGHTA, CDR2 FQGNSA. This CDR3 comprises 16 residues. Trimming pared 5 bases from V and 1 base from J, leaving 17 bases between. The DNA of the CDR3 is TGTGCCAGCAGCCCCACGGGGATAGGGTTCCAAGAGACCCAGTACTTC. This sequence encodes CASSPTGIGFQETQYF.

The rearrangement joins TRBV7-9 to TRBJ2-7; 8 bases fit TRBD1. This CDR3 has 14 residues. From germline, CDR1 is SEHNR and CDR2 FQNEAQ (reference sequence). V dropped 3 bases and J dropped 2; count of bases not matched to a gene: 3. The CDR3: CASSFPGQAYEQYF. The CDR3 DNA reads TGTGCCAGCAGCTTTCCGGGACAGGCCTACGAGCAGTACTTC. The variable domain in full, completed from reference TRBV7-9 and TRBJ2-7, reads DTGVSQNPRHKITKRGQNVTFRCDPISEHNRLYWYRQTLGQGPEFLTYFQNEAQLEKSRLLSDRFSAERPKGSFSTLEIQRTEQGDSAMYLCASSFPGQAYEQYFGPGTRLTVT.

This clone occurred once. V usage is TRBV5-1 and J usage is TRBJ2-3, with 8 bases lining up with TRBD2. Germline V lookup: CDR1 SGHRS, CDR2 YFSETQ. Losses at the gene ends were 3 bases for V and 4 bases for J; bases not matched to a gene: 10. The CDR3 length is 16 residues. CDR3 nucleotides: TGCGCCAGCAGCTCCACCTTAACGGGAGGGCCAGATACGCAGTATTTT. Its translation: CASSSTLTGGPDTQYF.

This chain connects TRBV29-1 to TRBJ1-5; no firm D call. The CDR3 spans 12 residues. Germline-derived CDR1 and CDR2 are SQVTM and ANQGSEA. V lost 4 bases and J lost 3, with 7 bases in between. CDR3 amino acids: CSVGAHNQPQHF. In DNA, the CDR3 is TGCAGCGTTGGGGCCCACAATCAGCCCCAGCATTTT.

The J gene is TRBJ1-6, the V gene TRBV5-8; D perhaps matches TRBD1 (5 bases). CDR1 is SGHTS and CDR2 is YDEGEE in the germline V gene. This CDR3 has 16 amino acids. Trimming took off 0 bases at V and 10 bases at J, with 17 bases between the two ends. This chain's CDR3 is CASSLDLGGFRSPLHF. The CDR3, as DNA: TGTGCCAGCAGCTTGGATCTGGGGGGTTTTAGGTCACCCCTCCACTTT.

The V and J genes are TRBV15 and TRBJ1-1; D is ambiguous. This CDR3 region has 14 residues. V was cut by 0 bases and J by 4 bases, with 9 bases left in between. Germline V gene data show CDR1 as LNHNV and CDR2 as YYDKDF (reference sequence). CDR3 region: CATSRDSTGTEAFF. For the CDR3, the DNA is TGTGCCACCAGCAGAGACTCGACGGGCACTGAAGCTTTCTTT.